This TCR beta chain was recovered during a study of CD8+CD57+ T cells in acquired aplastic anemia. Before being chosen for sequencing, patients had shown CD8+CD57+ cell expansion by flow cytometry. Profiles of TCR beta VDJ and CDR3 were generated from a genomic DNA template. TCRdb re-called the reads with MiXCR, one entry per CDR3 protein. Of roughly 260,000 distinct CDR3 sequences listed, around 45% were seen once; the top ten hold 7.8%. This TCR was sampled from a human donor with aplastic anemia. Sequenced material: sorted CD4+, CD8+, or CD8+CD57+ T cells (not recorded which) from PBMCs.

The CDR3 DNA reads as TGTGCCAGCAGCGCTCACTCTACTAGCACAGATACGCAGTATTTT. This encodes CASSAHSTSTDTQYF. The chain employs TRBV7-3 and TRBJ2-3, with no clear D. Per germline, CDR1 SGHTA and CDR2 FQGTGA. The CDR3 is made up of 15 amino acids. V shed 5 bases and J shed 0 bases, with 12 bases lying between them. The variable domain in full, completed from reference TRBV7-3 and TRBJ2-3, reads GAGVSQTPSNKVTEKGKYVELRCDPISGHTALYWYRQSLGQGPEFLIYFQGTGAADDSGLPNDRFFAVRPEGSVSTLKIQRTERGDSAVYLCASSAHSTSTDTQYFGPGTRLTVL.